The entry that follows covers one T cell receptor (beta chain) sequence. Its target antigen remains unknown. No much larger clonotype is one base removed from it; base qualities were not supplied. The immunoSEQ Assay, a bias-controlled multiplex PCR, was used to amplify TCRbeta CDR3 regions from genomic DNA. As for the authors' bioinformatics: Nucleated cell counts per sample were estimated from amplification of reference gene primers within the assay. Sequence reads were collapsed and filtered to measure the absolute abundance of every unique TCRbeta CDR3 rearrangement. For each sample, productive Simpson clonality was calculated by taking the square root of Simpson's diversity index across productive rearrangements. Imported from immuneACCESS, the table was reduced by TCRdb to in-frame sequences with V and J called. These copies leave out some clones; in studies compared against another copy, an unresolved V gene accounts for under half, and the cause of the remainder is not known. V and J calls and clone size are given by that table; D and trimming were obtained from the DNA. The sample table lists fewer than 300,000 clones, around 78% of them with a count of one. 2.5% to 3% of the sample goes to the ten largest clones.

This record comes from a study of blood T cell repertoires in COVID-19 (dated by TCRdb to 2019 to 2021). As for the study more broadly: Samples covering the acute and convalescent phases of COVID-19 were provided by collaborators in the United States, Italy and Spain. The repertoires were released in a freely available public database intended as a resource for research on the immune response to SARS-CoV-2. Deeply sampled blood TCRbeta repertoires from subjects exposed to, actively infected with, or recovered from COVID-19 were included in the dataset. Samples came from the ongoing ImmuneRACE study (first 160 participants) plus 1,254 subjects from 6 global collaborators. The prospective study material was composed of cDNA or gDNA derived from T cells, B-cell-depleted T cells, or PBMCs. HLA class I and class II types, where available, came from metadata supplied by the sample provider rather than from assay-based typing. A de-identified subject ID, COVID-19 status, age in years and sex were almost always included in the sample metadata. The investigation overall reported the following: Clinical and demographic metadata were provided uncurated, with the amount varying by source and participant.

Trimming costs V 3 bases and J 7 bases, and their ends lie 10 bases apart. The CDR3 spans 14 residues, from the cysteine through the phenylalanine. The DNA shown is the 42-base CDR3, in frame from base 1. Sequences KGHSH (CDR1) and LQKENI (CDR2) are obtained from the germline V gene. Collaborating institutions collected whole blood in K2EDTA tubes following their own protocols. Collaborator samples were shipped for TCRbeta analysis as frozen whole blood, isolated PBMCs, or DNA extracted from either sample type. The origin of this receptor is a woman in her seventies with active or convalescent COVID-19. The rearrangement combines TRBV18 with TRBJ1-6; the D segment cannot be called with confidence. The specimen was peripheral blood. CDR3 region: CASSPTQKNSPLHF. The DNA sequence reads TGTGCCAGCTCACCGACACAGAAAAATTCACCCCTCCACTTT. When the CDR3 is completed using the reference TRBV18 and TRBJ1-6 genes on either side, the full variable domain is NAGVMQNPRHLVRRRGQEARLRCSPMKGHSHVYWYRQLPEEGLKFMVYLQKENIIDESGMPKERFSAEFPKEGPSILRIQQVVRGDSAAYFCASSPTQKNSPLHFGNGTRLTVT.